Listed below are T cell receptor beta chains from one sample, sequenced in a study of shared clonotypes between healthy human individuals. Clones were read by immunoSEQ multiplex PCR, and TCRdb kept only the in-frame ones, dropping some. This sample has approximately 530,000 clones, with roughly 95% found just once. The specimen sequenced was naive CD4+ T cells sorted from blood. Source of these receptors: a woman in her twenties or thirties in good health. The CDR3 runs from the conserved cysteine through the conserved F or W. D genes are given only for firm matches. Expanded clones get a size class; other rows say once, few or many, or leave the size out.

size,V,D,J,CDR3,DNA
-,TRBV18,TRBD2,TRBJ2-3,CASSPTSGGTDTQYF,TGTGCCAGCTCACCGACTAGCGGAGGCACAGATACGCAGTATTTT
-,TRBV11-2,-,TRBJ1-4,CASGFYGRDEKLFF,TGTGCCAGCGGCTTTTACGGGCGTGATGAAAAACTGTTTTTT
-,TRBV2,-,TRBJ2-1,CASRFGGSFSHEQFF,TGTGCCAGCAGATTCGGGGGATCGTTCTCGCATGAGCAGTTCTTC
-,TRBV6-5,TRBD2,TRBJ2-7,CASRSLSGRAYEQYF,TGTGCCAGCAGATCTCTTAGCGGGAGGGCCTACGAGCAGTACTTC
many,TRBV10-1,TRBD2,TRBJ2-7,CASSESATGGSYEQYF,TGCGCCAGCAGTGAGTCGGCAACGGGGGGGTCCTACGAGCAGTACTTC
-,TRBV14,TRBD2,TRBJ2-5,CASSQVASGREVQETQYF,TGTGCCAGCAGCCAAGTGGCTAGCGGGAGGGAAGTCCAAGAGACCCAGTACTTC
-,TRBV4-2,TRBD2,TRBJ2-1,CASSSNSGRVYNEQFF,TGTGCCAGCAGCTCTAATAGCGGGAGGGTATACAATGAGCAGTTCTTC
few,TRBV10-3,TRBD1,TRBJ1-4,CAISDRTGPNEKLFF,TGTGCCATCAGTGATCGGACAGGGCCGAATGAAAAACTGTTTTTT
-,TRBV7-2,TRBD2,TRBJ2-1,CASSLEGLALNEQFF,TGTGCCAGCAGCTTAGAGGGACTAGCTCTAAATGAGCAGTTCTTC
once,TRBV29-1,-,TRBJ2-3,CSVVSRAATDTQYF,TGCAGCGTGGTCTCTCGGGCTGCCACAGATACGCAGTATTTT
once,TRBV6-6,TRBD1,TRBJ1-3,CASSQDRVHGNTIYF,TGTGCCAGCAGCCAAGACAGGGTACATGGAAACACCATATATTTT
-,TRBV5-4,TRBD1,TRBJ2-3,CASSLARTGIGTDTQYF,TGTGCCAGCAGCTTGGCCAGGACAGGGATCGGCACAGATACGCAGTATTTT
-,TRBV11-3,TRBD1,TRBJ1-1,CASSLGQGRGTEAFF,TGTGCCAGCAGCTTAGGACAGGGTCGGGGCACTGAAGCTTTCTTT
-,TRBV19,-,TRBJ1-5,CASSPQGINQPQHF,TGTGCCAGTAGCCCACAGGGTATCAATCAGCCCCAGCATTTT
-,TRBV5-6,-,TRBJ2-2,CASSLVWGADTGELFF,TGTGCCAGCAGCTTGGTGTGGGGGGCGGACACCGGGGAGCTGTTTTTT
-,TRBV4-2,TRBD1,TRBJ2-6,CASSQGDSTNSGANVLTF,TGTGCCAGCAGCCAAGGGGACAGTACAAACTCTGGGGCCAACGTCCTGACTTTC
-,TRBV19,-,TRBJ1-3,CASSILTSGNTIYF,TGTGCCAGTAGTATTCTAACCTCTGGAAACACCATATATTTT
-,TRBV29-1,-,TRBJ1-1,CSVEPAGWEAFF,TGCAGCGTTGAACCCGCTGGTTGGGAAGCTTTCTTT
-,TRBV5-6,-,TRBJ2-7,CASSLGSAVTSSYEQYF,TGTGCCAGCAGCTTGGGATCGGCTGTAACGAGCTCCTACGAGCAGTACTTC
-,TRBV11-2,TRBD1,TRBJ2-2,CASSRQGSGELFF,TGTGCCAGCAGCCGACAGGGGTCCGGGGAGCTGTTTTTT
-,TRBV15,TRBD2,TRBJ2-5,CATSTRLAVIQETQYF,TGTGCCACCAGCACGCGACTAGCGGTGATCCAAGAGACCCAGTACTTC
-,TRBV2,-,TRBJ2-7,CATETGVGEQYF,TGTGCCACCGAGACAGGAGTCGGCGAGCAGTACTTC